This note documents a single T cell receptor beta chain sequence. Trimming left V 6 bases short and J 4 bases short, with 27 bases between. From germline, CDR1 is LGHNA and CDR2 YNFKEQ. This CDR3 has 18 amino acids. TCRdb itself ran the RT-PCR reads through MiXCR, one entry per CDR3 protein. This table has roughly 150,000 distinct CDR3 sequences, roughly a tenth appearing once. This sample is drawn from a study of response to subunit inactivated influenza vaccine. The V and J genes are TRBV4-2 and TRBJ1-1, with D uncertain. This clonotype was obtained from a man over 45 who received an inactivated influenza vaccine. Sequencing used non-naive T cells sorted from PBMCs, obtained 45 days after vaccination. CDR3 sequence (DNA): TGTGCCAGCAGGCACCCAACCGGTTTTCGGGTTGGGGTCACTGAAGCTTTCTTT. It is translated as CASRHPTGFRVGVTEAFF.